Below, 21 T cell receptor beta chains from the same sample are listed, as sequenced in a study of blood T cell repertoires in COVID-19. The repertoire was sequenced with immunoSEQ multiplex PCR; TCRdb's copy has only in-frame clones and lacks some. Of around 100,000 clones listed, roughly nine tenths are singletons. The sequenced sample consisted of peripheral blood. Receptor source: a human donor with active COVID-19. The donor label of this sample is uncertain.

V usage is TRBV7-3 and J usage is TRBJ1-6, with 9 bases lining up with TRBD1. Germline-derived CDR1 and CDR2 are SGHTA and FQGTGA. The CDR3 runs 16 residues. V shed 5 bases, J shed 7 bases, and the junction held 9 bases outside the gene matches. This CDR3 is CASSVRSGQGNSPLHF. Here the CDR3 DNA reads TGTGCCAGCAGCGTCAGATCGGGACAGGGCAATTCACCCCTCCACTTT.

CDR3 sequence: CASSLGGERGLGQPQHF. DNA for the CDR3: TGTGCCAGCAGCTTAGGGGGCGAAAGGGGGCTAGGACAGCCCCAGCATTTT. The gene calls are TRBV7-8 and TRBJ1-5; the match to TRBD1 covers 7 bases. Per germline, CDR1 SGHVS and CDR2 FQNEAQ. With V trimmed by 1 base and J by 7 bases, 13 bases remained unmatched. This CDR3 region has 17 residues. The variable domain in full, with the rest retrieved from reference TRBV7-8 and TRBJ1-5, is GAGVSQSPRYKVAKRGQDVALRCDPISGHVSLFWYQQALGQGPEFLTYFQNEAQLDKSGLPSDRFFAERPEGSVSTLKIQRTQQEDSAVYLCASSLGGERGLGQPQHFGDGTRLSIL.

J is TRBJ2-3 and V is TRBV6-5; 12 bases align to TRBD2. CDR1 is MNHEY and CDR2 is SVGAGI in the germline V gene. CDR3 length equals 13 residues. CDR3 nucleotides: TGTGCTACTAGCGGGGGGACCACAGATACGCAGTATTTT. This translates into CATSGGTTDTQYF.

The chain links TRBV6-1 to TRBJ1-4, with 8 bases identical to TRBD1. The CDR3 spans 16 residues. V shed 4 bases and J 3 bases; nucleotides not matched to a gene: 7. Germline-derived CDR1 and CDR2 are MNHNS and SASEGT. The CDR3 DNA reads as TGTGCCAGCAGTGCCAACGGACAGGGCGCTAATGAAAAACTGTTTTTT. Protein product: CASSANGQGANEKLFF.

As concerns this clone: Other nucleotide sequences in the sample specify the same CDR3. The genes are TRBV4-1 and TRBJ1-1; unclear D gene. Looked up from germline, CDR1 is MGHRA and CDR2 is YSYEKL. V was clipped by 0 bases and J by 2 bases, with 7 bases between them. This CDR3 spans 14 amino acids. The CDR3 region has the DNA TGCGCCAGCAGCCAAGATCGCGGTAACACTGAAGCTTTCTTT. Protein sequence: CASSQDRGNTEAFF.

This rearrangement joins TRBV19 to TRBJ2-7; D is possibly TRBD2 (7 bases). Trimming took off 5 bases at V and 3 bases at J, with 23 bases between the two ends. The CDR3 has 17 amino acids. CDR1 LNHDA and CDR2 SQIVND come from the germline V gene (reference sequence). CDR3: CASSPMGGARDFYEQYF. Here the CDR3 DNA reads TGTGCCAGTAGTCCTATGGGGGGGGCGCGTGATTTCTACGAGCAGTACTTC.

CDR3 region: CASSQDLQRGSTTDTQYF. Written as DNA, the CDR3 is TGTGCCAGCAGCCAAGATCTCCAGCGGGGGAGCACCACAGATACGCAGTATTTT. This chain uses TRBV3-1 (or the pseudogene TRBV3-2) with TRBJ2-3, with 8 bases matching TRBD2. Germline V gene lookup returns CDR1 LGHDT and CDR2 YNNKEL (reference sequence). J lost 2 bases, V lost 0 bases, and 10 bases had no gene match. The CDR3 length is 18 residues.

The V gene is TRBV6-5, the J gene TRBJ1-4; D is possibly TRBD1 (5 bases). The CDR3 runs 15 residues. Germline V CDR1 and CDR2: MNHEY, SVGAGI. Trimming pared 6 bases from V and 4 bases from J, leaving 15 bases between. The chain's CDR3 is CASSLTWQGNEKLFF. The CDR3 DNA sequence: TGTGCCAGCAGCCTTACTTGGCAGGGTAATGAAAAACTGTTTTTT.

The rearrangement links TRBV19 to TRBJ2-7, with D uncertain. CDR3 length equals 14 residues. CDR1 and CDR2 from the germline V gene are LNHDA and SQIVND (reference sequence). V was clipped by 4 bases and J by 3 bases, with 13 bases between them. The CDR3 loop reads CASSTPGLHYEQYF. The CDR3 DNA is TGTGCCAGTAGTACCCCAGGCCTGCACTACGAGCAGTACTTC.

This chain's CDR3 is CASSLGLAGGLNEQFF. CDR3 in DNA: TGTGCCAGCAGTTTGGGACTAGCGGGGGGGCTCAATGAGCAGTTCTTC. The chain couples TRBV7-2 to TRBJ2-1; the match to TRBD2 covers 16 bases. With V trimmed by 6 bases and J by 6 bases, 5 bases remained unmatched. The CDR3 consists of 16 residues. The germline V gene has CDR1 SGHTA and CDR2 FQGNSA.

This clone was counted a single time. The CDR3 DNA reads TGTGCCAGCGGCCAACAGGGGGCGTGGGAGCAGTACTTC. This sequence encodes CASGQQGAWEQYF. The chain uses TRBV28 and TRBJ2-7; 9 positions match TRBD1. The CDR3 is 13 amino acids. Germline V gene lookup returns CDR1 MDHEN and CDR2 SYDVKM. V lost 8 bases, J lost 7 bases, and 9 bases stayed unmatched.

V gene TRBV29-1 combines with J gene TRBJ2-3; 9 bases fit TRBD1. This CDR3 has 13 residues. CDR1 and CDR2 (germline): SQVTM, ANQGSEA. The junction had 5 bases not matched to a gene; V was cut back by 7 bases and J by 3 bases. CDR3 bases: TGCAGCGGGGTGACAGGGGGGACAGATACGCAGTATTTT. The encoded protein is CSGVTGGTDTQYF.

The chain carries TRBV4-3 and TRBJ2-5; 7 bases align to TRBD2. The trim removed 4 bases at V and 4 bases at J, leaving 9 bases unmatched. CDR1 is LGHNA, CDR2 YSLEER, per germline. The CDR3 covers 15 residues. CDR3 in DNA: TGCGCCAGCAGCCTAAACTCGGGGGGTGGAGAGACCCAGTACTTC. It codes for CASSLNSGGGETQYF.

V is TRBV2 and J is TRBJ1-2; the D gene is possibly TRBD1 (6 bases). CDR1 is SNHLY and CDR2 is FYNNEI in the germline V gene. CDR3 length equals 19 residues. Trimming stripped 0 bases from V and 4 bases from J, with 24 bases between. CDR3 in DNA: TGTGCCAGCAGTGAAGCCCTCTCCGGGGGGGCCAGGGGACTCTATGGCTACACCTTC. Protein sequence: CASSEALSGGARGLYGYTF. The full variable domain, with the rest looked up from reference TRBV2 and TRBJ1-2, is EPEVTQTPSHQVTQMGQEVILRCVPISNHLYFYWYRQILGQKVEFLVSFYNNEISEKSEIFDDQFSVERPDGSNFTLKIRSTKLEDSAMYFCASSEALSGGARGLYGYTFGSGTRLTVV.

This chain joins TRBV19 and TRBJ1-2, with a tentative D call TRBD1 (6 bases). This CDR3 spans 17 amino acids. The ends were cut back, 0 bases at V and 3 bases at J, with 17 bases in the middle. CDR1 LNHDA and CDR2 SQIVND come from the germline V gene (reference sequence). For the CDR3, the DNA is TGTGCCAGTAGTATAGAAGTCAGGGGCACCCCTGACTATGGCTACACCTTC. Protein product: CASSIEVRGTPDYGYTF. Filled out from reference TRBV19 and TRBJ1-2, the complete variable domain reads DGGITQSPKYLFRKEGQNVTLSCEQNLNHDAMYWYRQDPGQGLRLIYYSQIVNDFQKGDIAEGYSVSREKKESFPLTVTSAQKNPTAFYLCASSIEVRGTPDYGYTFGSGTRLTVV.

Worth noting for this clone: A read error may produce the germline difference seen at one junction end. The rearrangement joins TRBV10-3 to TRBJ1-6; tentatively, D is TRBD1 (5 bases). In germline, CDR1 is ENHRY, CDR2 SYGVKD. The CDR3 extends over 15 amino acids. CDR3 sequence (DNA): TGTGCCATCAGTGACCGTTTTTTGACAGCCAGTCCCCCCCACTTT. This gives the protein CAISDRFLTASPPHF.

The rearrangement uses TRBV3-1 (or the pseudogene TRBV3-2) and TRBJ2-5; TRBD1 is a possible D gene (6 bases). The CDR3 contains 14 residues. CDR1 LGHDT and CDR2 YNNKEL come from the germline V gene (reference sequence). Trimming took 1 base from V and 5 from J, leaving 11 bases between them. DNA for the CDR3: TGTGCCAGCAGCCAAGCGACAGGACGCGAGACCCAGTACTTC. Its translation: CASSQATGRETQYF.

This sequence joins TRBV18 and TRBJ2-3; TRBD2 agrees at 11 bases. CDR3 length: 17 amino acids. V dropped 1 base and J dropped 2; count of bases not matched to a gene: 5. Germline lookup yields CDR1 KGHSH and CDR2 LQKENI. The CDR3 bases are TGTGCCAGCTCACCACAAAGACTAGCGGGGACCACAGATACGCAGTATTTT. This sequence encodes CASSPQRLAGTTDTQYF. The whole variable domain, filled in from reference TRBV18 and TRBJ2-3, reads NAGVMQNPRHLVRRRGQEARLRCSPMKGHSHVYWYRQLPEEGLKFMVYLQKENIIDESGMPKERFSAEFPKEGPSILRIQQVVRGDSAAYFCASSPQRLAGTTDTQYFGPGTRLTVL.

As DNA, the CDR3 is TGCGCCAGCAGCTTGGGGGTTGCGGGGTCAGGTGAAAAACTGTTTTTT. Protein product: CASSLGVAGSGEKLFF. The chain carries TRBV5-1 and TRBJ1-4, with D hard to call. This CDR3 region has 16 residues. The V gene lost 0 bases and the J gene lost 7 bases, with 16 bases spanning the gap. Looked up from germline, CDR1 is SGHRS and CDR2 is YFSETQ.

This chain joins TRBV19 and TRBJ1-3; D is perhaps TRBD1 (6 bases). The V and J ends lost 4 bases and 0 bases respectively, with 19 bases between them. This CDR3 region has 18 residues. Per the germline V gene, CDR1 is LNHDA and CDR2 is SQIVND (reference sequence). The CDR3 DNA follows: TGTGCCAGTAGTACTCTCCGACAGGAGCCGAGCTCTGGAAACACCATATATTTT. It translates to CASSTLRQEPSSGNTIYF.

J is TRBJ1-2 and V is TRBV4-1; maybe TRBD1 (6 bases). Deletions cut 0 bases from V and 6 bases from J, with 11 bases between. Germline V gene lookup returns CDR1 MGHRA and CDR2 YSYEKL. The CDR3 loop spans 14 amino acids. Here the CDR3 DNA reads TGCGCCAGCAGCCAAGACCCAGGGGAAGATGGCTACACCTTC. Translated, it gives CASSQDPGEDGYTF.